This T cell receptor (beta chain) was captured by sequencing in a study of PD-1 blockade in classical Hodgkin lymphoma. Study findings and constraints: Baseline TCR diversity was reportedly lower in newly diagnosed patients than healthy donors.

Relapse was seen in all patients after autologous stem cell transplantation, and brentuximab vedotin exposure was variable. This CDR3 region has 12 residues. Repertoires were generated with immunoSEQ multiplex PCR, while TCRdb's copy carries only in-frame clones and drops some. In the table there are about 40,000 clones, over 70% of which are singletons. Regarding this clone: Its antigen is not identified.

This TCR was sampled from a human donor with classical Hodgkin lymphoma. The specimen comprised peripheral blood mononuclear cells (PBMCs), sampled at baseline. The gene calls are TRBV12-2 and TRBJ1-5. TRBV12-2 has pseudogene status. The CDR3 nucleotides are TGTGCCAGCAGCAATTCGGGGGACATCCAGCATTTT. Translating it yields CASSNSGDIQHF.